This T cell receptor (beta chain) comes out of a study of OX40 agonist ivuxolimab in advanced cancers. Clones were read by immunoSEQ multiplex PCR, and TCRdb kept only the in-frame ones, dropping some. The table shows some 73,000 clones, with 85% to 90% occurring only once. CDR1 and CDR2 from the germline V gene are SGHNT and YYREEE (reference sequence). Trimming took 1 base from V and 5 from J, leaving 9 bases between them. This CDR3 has 13 residues. The clonotype originates from an adult with an advanced solid tumor such as melanoma, head and neck, liver or kidney cancer. The rearrangement joins TRBV5-4 to TRBJ1-2; no firm D call. This specimen was CD4+ or CD8+ T cells sorted from blood, taken in a trial of the OX40 agonist ivuxolimab. The chain's CDR3 is CASSLTSEYGYTF. CDR3 sequence (DNA): TGTGCCAGCAGCTTGACCAGCGAATATGGCTACACCTTC.